This T cell receptor (beta chain) was obtained from a study of technical replicates of blood from several donors. The data were produced by immunoSEQ multiplex PCR, yet TCRdb's version contains in-frame clones alone and is incomplete. The profile covers tens of thousands of clones, with about 94% appearing a single time and 0.25% taken by the ten largest. The germline V gene encodes CDR1 SEHNR and CDR2 FQNEAQ (reference sequence). The CDR3 is made up of 14 amino acids. To note about this clone: Germline is not matched at one junction end, which may reflect a read error.

Input material: T cells isolated from PBMCs. This receptor was identified in a human donor in good health. The chain joins TRBV7-9 to TRBJ1-2; D is ambiguous. In nucleotides, the CDR3 is TGTGCCAGCAGCTTAATTCGAGGCTTGATTGGCCACACCTTC. It translates to CASSLIRGLIGHTF.